Following are 23 T cell receptor beta chains from one sample sequenced in a study of metastatic and nonmetastatic thyroid tumors (TCRdb year 2020). No patient had received any treatment before thyroid surgery. Library preparation was by PCR. These reads were obtained on an Illumina HiSeq 4000. TCRdb trimmed the raw reads at Q25, called clones with MiXCR and kept productive beta chains. Here the sample has tens of thousands of clones; 20% to 25% occur a single time. Approximately 8.5% of the sample is taken by the ten largest. The sample comprised blood. The receptor set was obtained from a female donor with papillary thyroid cancer or a benign thyroid nodule (not recorded which). Some clones in this sample may be carry-over from other donors' samples.

The chain joins TRBV28 to TRBJ1-2; maybe TRBD1 (5 bases). Trimming took 2 bases from V and 4 from J, leaving 20 bases between them. The CDR3 has 17 residues. Germline V gives CDR1 MDHEN, CDR2 SYDVKM. Here the CDR3 DNA reads TGTGCCAGCAGTTTAAGGCGGGGCTTTCCTATCAGCTATGGCTACACCTTC. This encodes CASSLRRGFPISYGYTF.

Of note for this clone: At one end the junction does not follow the germline gene, possibly because of a read error. The V and J genes are TRBV19 and TRBJ1-5, with a weak D call TRBD1 (5 bases). CDR1 is LNHDA, CDR2 SQIVND, per germline (reference sequence). CDR3 length: 14 residues. The CDR3 loop reads CASTEVGSRQPQDF. CDR3 DNA sequence: TGTGCCAGTACCGAGGTGGGGTCGCGACAGCCCCAGGATTTT.

In this sample, this clone is medium-sized (0.01 to 0.1%). The chain's CDR3 is CASRPGGSKYEQYF. The CDR3 DNA sequence: TGTGCCAGCAGGCCCGGCGGGAGTAAATACGAGCAGTACTTC. This chain links TRBV12-3 or TRBV12-4 with TRBJ2-7, with 7 nucleotides matching TRBD2. The CDR3 loop spans 14 amino acids. V dropped 6 bases and J dropped 4; count of bases not matched to a gene: 9.

The chain carries TRBV4-2 and TRBJ2-7; TRBD2 matches 7 bases. Germline values: CDR1 LGHNA, CDR2 YNFKEQ. Trimming removed 0 bases from V and 0 bases from J; junction bases left unmatched: 5. The CDR3 covers 16 residues. The CDR3 DNA reads TGTGCCAGCAGCCAAGATGGAGCGGGGAGCTCCTACGAGCAGTACTTC. Its protein is CASSQDGAGSSYEQYF.

The chain employs TRBV20-1 and TRBJ2-7, with 7 bases matching TRBD1. From germline, CDR1 is DFQATT and CDR2 SNEGSKA (reference sequence). The J segment lost 12 bases and the V segment lost 6 bases, leaving 20 bases of the junction unmatched. The CDR3 length is 14 residues. CDR3 region: CSAPQGQPRNDPYF. CDR3 sequence (DNA): TGCAGTGCGCCCCAGGGACAGCCAAGGAACGATCCGTACTTC.

The sample holds many counts of this clone. The chain combines TRBV20-1 with TRBJ1-1; D is perhaps TRBD1 (6 bases). V was pared by 0 bases and J by 4 bases, with 21 bases between. The germline CDR1 and CDR2 sequences are DFQATT and SNEGSKA (reference sequence). CDR3 length: 17 amino acids. This chain's CDR3 is CSARDRGGLSTITEAFF. Written as DNA, the CDR3 is TGCAGTGCTAGAGACCGCGGGGGGCTGAGTACTATCACTGAAGCTTTCTTT.

The chain employs TRBV30 and TRBJ2-1; 8 nucleotides line up with TRBD1. The J segment lost 3 bases and the V segment lost 2 bases, leaving 6 bases of the junction unmatched. Germline V gene data show CDR1 as GTSNPN and CDR2 as SVGIG (reference sequence). The CDR3 totals 15 residues. The CDR3 DNA reads as TGTGCCTGGAGTACAGGGGGGCTCGGCTACAATGAGCAGTTCTTC. Translating it yields CAWSTGGLGYNEQFF.

A remark on this clone: This CDR3 is also generated by other DNA sequences in the sample. The chain couples TRBV20-1 to TRBJ1-1; 8 nucleotides match TRBD1. Germline assignment: CDR1 DFQATT and CDR2 SNEGSKA (reference sequence). With V trimmed by 0 bases and J by 5 bases, 5 bases remained unmatched. The CDR3 consists of 14 residues. CDR3 in DNA: TGCAGTGCTAGAGACAGGGGGCGCGGGACTGAAGCTTTCTTT. Its protein product is CSARDRGRGTEAFF.

V gene TRBV30 combines with J gene TRBJ2-6; weak D call: TRBD2 (6 bases). This CDR3 comprises 12 residues. Per germline, CDR1 GTSNPN and CDR2 SVGIG (reference sequence). Trimming stripped 8 bases from V and 3 bases from J, with 8 bases between. The CDR3 region has the DNA TGTGCCGCGGGAATTGGGGCCAACGTCCTGACTTTC. It specifies CAAGIGANVLTF.

The table lists this clone with many counts. The junction departs from the called germline gene at one end, perhaps through a read error. The chain links TRBV12-3 or TRBV12-4 to TRBJ2-5; D is undetermined. The CDR3 length is 15 residues. As DNA, the CDR3 is TGTGCCAGCAGTTTAGGGGTGATCGTCGAAGAAACCCAGTACTTC. Protein product: CASSLGVIVEETQYF.

This chain joins TRBV30 and TRBJ1-2; 10 bases map to TRBD1. This CDR3 is built from 12 residues. The germline V gene has CDR1 GTSNPN and CDR2 SVGIG (reference sequence). J gave up 13 bases and V 3 bases, and 8 bases lay outside the gene matches. CDR3 residues: CAWSDGQGVGTF. The CDR3 bases are TGTGCCTGGAGCGATGGACAGGGGGTAGGCACCTTC.

With respect to this clone: A much larger clone differs from this one at a single base, so this may be a read error. This sequence joins TRBV7-6 and TRBJ1-1; D is perhaps TRBD1 (5 bases). The CDR3 has 14 residues. Trimming stripped 0 bases from V and 10 bases from J, with 15 bases between. Looked up from germline, CDR1 is SGHVS and CDR2 is FNYEAQ. The CDR3 sequence: CASSLAGGGGGAFF. Here the CDR3 DNA reads TGTGCCAGCAGCTTAGCGGGCGGCGGGGGTGGAGCTTTCTTT.

This clone has ten or more counts. This chain joins TRBV12-3 or TRBV12-4 and TRBJ2-3; possible D gene TRBD2, 6 bases. The CDR3 runs to 16 residues. V lost 4 bases and J lost 0, with 14 bases in between. The CDR3 reads CASSSGGKASTDTQYF. Here the CDR3 DNA reads TGTGCCAGCAGTTCGGGCGGGAAAGCTAGCACAGATACGCAGTATTTT.

CDR3 amino acids: CASSLERTVVTEAFF. CDR3 in DNA: TGTGCCAGCAGCTTAGAGCGGACAGTTGTCACTGAAGCTTTCTTT. The rearrangement joins TRBV11-2 to TRBJ1-1, with a possible D match to TRBD1 (6 bases). Germline V gene lookup returns CDR1 SGHAT and CDR2 FQNNGV. Trimming removed 0 bases from V and 4 bases from J, with 12 bases in between. The length of the CDR3 is 15 residues.

The table lists this clone with many counts. The chain couples TRBV4-2 to TRBJ1-1; 7 bases are a match to TRBD1. Germline assignment: CDR1 LGHNA and CDR2 YNFKEQ. This CDR3 is 14 amino acids long. The junction had 1 base not matched to a gene; V was cut back by 0 bases and J by 3 bases. CDR3 DNA sequence: TGTGCCAGCAGCCAAGACAGGGGGGACACTGAAGCTTTCTTT. Its protein product is CASSQDRGDTEAFF.

The V call is TRBV7-9, the J call TRBJ2-7, with 9 bases fitting TRBD1. The ends lost 5 bases at V and 4 bases at J; junction bases unmatched: 6. Germline V CDR1 and CDR2: SEHNR, FQNEAQ (reference sequence). The CDR3 has 14 amino acids. The CDR3 protein is CASSQGTGMYEQYF. The CDR3 nucleotides are TGTGCCAGCAGCCAAGGGACAGGGATGTACGAGCAGTACTTC.

In its sample, this clone was seen many times. One base away lies a much larger clone, so this may be a sequencing read error. The same CDR3 can be traced to other DNA sequences in this sample. The chain carries TRBV12-3 or TRBV12-4 and TRBJ1-3, with a possible D match to TRBD1 (6 bases). This CDR3 is built from 16 residues. The V and J ends lost 5 bases and 2 bases respectively, with 16 bases between them. CDR3: CASSPQGKVAGNTIYF. The CDR3 DNA reads as TGTGCCAGCAGTCCTCAGGGGAAAGTCGCTGGAAACACCATATATTTT.

This clone is labeled as medium-sized. V gene TRBV6-2 or TRBV6-3 combines with J gene TRBJ2-7; possibly TRBD2 for D (6 bases). The V end was cut by 6 bases, the J end by 5 bases, with 23 bases between. This CDR3 contains 16 residues. The germline V gene has CDR1 MNHEY and CDR2 SVGEGT. As DNA, the CDR3 is TGTGCCAGCAGGACCCCCCTGTTAGCGGCCGGGCACGAGCAGTACTTC. This codes for CASRTPLLAAGHEQYF.

This clone has a count of ten or more. The rearrangement links TRBV11-2 to TRBJ1-1; possible D gene TRBD1, 5 bases. The germline V and J ends were trimmed by 5 bases and 1 base, with 8 bases remaining between them. Germline V lookup: CDR1 SGHAT, CDR2 FQNNGV. The length of the CDR3 is 13 residues. The CDR3 DNA reads TGTGCCAGCAGCGGAGACAGGAACACTGAAGCTTTCTTT. Amino acids: CASSGDRNTEAFF.

The chain employs TRBV5-1 and TRBJ2-5, with D possibly matching TRBD1 (5 bases). Trimming stripped 7 bases from V and 5 bases from J, with 21 bases between. Germline V gives CDR1 SGHRS, CDR2 YFSETQ. CDR3 length equals 15 residues. The CDR3, as DNA: TGCGCCAGCGAGCCTATTGGAACCCCAGGGGAGACCCAGTACTTC. The encoded protein is CASEPIGTPGETQYF.

Within the sample, this clone is medium-sized. The same CDR3 can be traced to other DNA sequences in this sample. V and J are TRBV6-2 or TRBV6-3 and TRBJ2-7, with D maybe TRBD1 (5 bases). This CDR3 contains 15 residues. CDR1 MNHEY and CDR2 SVGEGT come from the germline V gene. The V and J ends lost 6 bases and 1 base respectively, with 16 bases between them. The CDR3 sequence is CASRPDKRASYEQYF. The CDR3 DNA reads TGTGCCAGCAGACCGGACAAGCGAGCTTCCTACGAGCAGTACTTC.

Here the CDR3 DNA reads TGTGCCTGGAGTGGGGGCGGTTATACGCAGTATTTT. Protein: CAWSGGGYTQYF. The chain couples TRBV30 to TRBJ2-3, with D possibly TRBD1 on 5 matching bases. The V gene lost 1 base and the J gene lost 7 bases, with 9 bases spanning the gap. This CDR3 has 12 residues. Germline assignment: CDR1 GTSNPN and CDR2 SVGIG (reference sequence).

This clone has a single count. This chain uses TRBV5-1 with TRBJ2-5; 14 bases line up with TRBD2. Looked up from germline, CDR1 is SGHRS and CDR2 is YFSETQ. The CDR3 totals 17 residues. Trimming took 5 bases from V and 1 from J; bases not matched to a gene: 7. Written as DNA, the CDR3 is TGCGCCAGCAGTAGGACTAGCGGGAGGACCGCCCAAGAGACCCAGTACTTC. The encoded protein is CASSRTSGRTAQETQYF.